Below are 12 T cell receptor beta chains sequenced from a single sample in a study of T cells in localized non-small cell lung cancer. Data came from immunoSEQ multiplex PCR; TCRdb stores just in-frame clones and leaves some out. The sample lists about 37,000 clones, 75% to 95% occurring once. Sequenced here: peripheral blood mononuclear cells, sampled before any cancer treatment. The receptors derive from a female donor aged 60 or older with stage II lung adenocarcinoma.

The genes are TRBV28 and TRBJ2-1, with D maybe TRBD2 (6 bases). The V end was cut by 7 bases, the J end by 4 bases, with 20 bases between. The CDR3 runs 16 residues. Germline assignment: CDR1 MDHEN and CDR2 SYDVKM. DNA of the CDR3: TGTGCCAGCACATCTCGGCGGGGCGGGACGTACAATGAGCAGTTCTTC. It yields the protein CASTSRRGGTYNEQFF.

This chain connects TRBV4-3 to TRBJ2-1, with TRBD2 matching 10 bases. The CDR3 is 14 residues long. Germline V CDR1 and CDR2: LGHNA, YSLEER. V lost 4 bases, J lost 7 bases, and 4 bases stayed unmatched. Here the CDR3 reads CASSLVAGGNEQFF. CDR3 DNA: TGCGCCAGCAGCCTAGTAGCGGGGGGTAATGAGCAGTTCTTC.

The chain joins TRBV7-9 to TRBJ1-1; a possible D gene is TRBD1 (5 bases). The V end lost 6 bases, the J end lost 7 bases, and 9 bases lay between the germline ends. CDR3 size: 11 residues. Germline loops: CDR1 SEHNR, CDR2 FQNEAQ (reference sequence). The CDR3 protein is CASSVRDEAFF. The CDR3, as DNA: TGTGCCAGCAGTGTCAGGGATGAAGCTTTCTTT.

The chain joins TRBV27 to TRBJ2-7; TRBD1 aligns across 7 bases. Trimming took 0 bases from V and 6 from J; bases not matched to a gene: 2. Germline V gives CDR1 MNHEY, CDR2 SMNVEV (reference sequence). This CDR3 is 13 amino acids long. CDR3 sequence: CASSLSRDSEQYF. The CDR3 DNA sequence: TGTGCCAGCAGTTTATCACGGGACAGCGAGCAGTACTTC.

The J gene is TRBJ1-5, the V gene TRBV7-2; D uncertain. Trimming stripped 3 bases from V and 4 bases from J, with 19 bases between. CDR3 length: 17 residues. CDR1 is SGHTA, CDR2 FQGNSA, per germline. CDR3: CASSFDGLRAPNQPQHF. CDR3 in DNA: TGTGCCAGCAGCTTCGACGGTCTTAGGGCCCCTAATCAGCCCCAGCATTTT.

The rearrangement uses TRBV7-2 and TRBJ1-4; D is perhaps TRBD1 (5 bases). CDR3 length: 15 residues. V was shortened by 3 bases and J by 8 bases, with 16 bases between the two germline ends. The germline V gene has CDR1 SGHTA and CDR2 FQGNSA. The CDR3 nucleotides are TGTGCCAGCAGCTTTTACCACGGAGAGGGGGAAAAACTGTTTTTT. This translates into CASSFYHGEGEKLFF.

CDR3 in amino acids: CASSSGSVSGYTF. CDR3 nucleotides: TGCGCCAGCAGTTCCGGTAGCGTCAGCGGCTACACCTTC. V gene TRBV5-1 combines with J gene TRBJ1-2; D gene unclear. The CDR3 sequence is 13 residues long. The V end lost 5 bases, the J end lost 8 bases, and 16 bases lay between the germline ends. CDR1 SGHRS and CDR2 YFSETQ come from the germline V gene. Full variable domain (outside the CDR3, taken from reference TRBV5-1 and TRBJ1-2): KAGVTQTPRYLIKTRGQQVTLSCSPISGHRSVSWYQQTPGQGLQFLFEYFSETQRNKGNFPGRFSGRQFSNSRSEMNVSTLELGDSALYLCASSSGSVSGYTFGSGTRLTVV.

The CDR3 nucleotides are TGTGCCAGCAGCTTAGGTATAGGGGCAAGGGAGCAGTTCTTC. Translated, it gives CASSLGIGAREQFF. The chain combines TRBV11-3 with TRBJ2-1, with D possibly TRBD1 on 5 matching bases. The CDR3 spans 14 residues. The germline V gene encodes CDR1 SGHNT and CDR2 YENEEA. The V gene lost 1 base and the J gene lost 10 bases, with 14 bases spanning the gap.

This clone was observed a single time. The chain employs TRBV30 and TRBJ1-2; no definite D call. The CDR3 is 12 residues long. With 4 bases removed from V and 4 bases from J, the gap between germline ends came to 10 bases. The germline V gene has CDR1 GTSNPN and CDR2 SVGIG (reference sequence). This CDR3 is CAWIQAGYGYTF. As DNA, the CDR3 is TGTGCCTGGATTCAGGCCGGCTATGGCTACACCTTC.

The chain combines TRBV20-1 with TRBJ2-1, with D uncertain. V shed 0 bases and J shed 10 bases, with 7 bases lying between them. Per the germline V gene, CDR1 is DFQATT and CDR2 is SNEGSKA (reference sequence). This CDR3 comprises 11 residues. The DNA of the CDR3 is TGCAGTGCTAGAGAAGAGAGGGAGCAGTTCTTC. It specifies CSAREEREQFF.

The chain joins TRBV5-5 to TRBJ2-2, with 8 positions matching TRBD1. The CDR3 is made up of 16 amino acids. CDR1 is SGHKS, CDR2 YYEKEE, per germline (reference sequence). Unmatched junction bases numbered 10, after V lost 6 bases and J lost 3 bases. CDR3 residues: CASTRDSGGYTGELFF. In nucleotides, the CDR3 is TGTGCCAGCACCCGTGACTCAGGGGGCTACACCGGGGAGCTGTTTTTT. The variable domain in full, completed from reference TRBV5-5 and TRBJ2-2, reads DAGVTQSPTHLIKTRGQQVTLRCSPISGHKSVSWYQQVLGQGPQFIFQYYEKEERGRGNFPDRFSARQFPNYSSELNVNALLLGDSALYLCASTRDSGGYTGELFFGEGSRLTVL.

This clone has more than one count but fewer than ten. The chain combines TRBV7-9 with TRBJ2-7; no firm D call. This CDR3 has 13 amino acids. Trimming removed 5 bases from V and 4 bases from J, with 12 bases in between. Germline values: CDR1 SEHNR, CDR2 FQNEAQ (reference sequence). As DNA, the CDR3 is TGTGCCAGCAGCCCGAGCCCCACTTACGAGCAGTACTTC. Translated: CASSPSPTYEQYF.